This TCR beta chain comes out of a study of T-cell reconstitution after alpha-beta-depleted transplantation in children. General study points: Newly produced T cells mostly accounted for T-cell counts and diversity one year post-transplant. Roughly two months post-transplant, alpha-beta T cells reportedly originated from several hundred graft clones that had expanded. The high TCRbeta diversity at day 60 in some patients came from surviving recipient T cells and thymic progenitors.

A note on this clonotype: Its antigen is unknown.

CDR1 is ENHRY and CDR2 is SYGVKD in the germline V gene. The CDR3 has 14 residues. Deletions cut 4 bases from V and 1 base from J, with 11 bases between. Using unique molecular identifiers, the investigators prepared the TCRbeta library. MiXCR, applied by TCRdb to the PCR reads, yields one record per CDR3 protein. Seen here are approximately 190,000 distinct CDR3 sequences, 7% to 9% observed once, and the top ten hold roughly a third. The receptor was isolated from a male patient aged 2 to 10 who had a stem cell transplant for acute myeloid leukemia, so the T cells may come from the graft donor. The V gene is TRBV10-3, the J gene TRBJ2-7, with TRBD2 as a possible D gene (7 bases). The material was PBMCs, mostly from graft donor cells, obtained 360 days after TCRalphabeta/CD19-depleted stem cell transplant. Here the CDR3 reads CAISGGGDSYEQYV. In nucleotides, the CDR3 is TGTGCCATCAGTGGCGGGGGCGATTCCTACGAGCAGTACGTC.